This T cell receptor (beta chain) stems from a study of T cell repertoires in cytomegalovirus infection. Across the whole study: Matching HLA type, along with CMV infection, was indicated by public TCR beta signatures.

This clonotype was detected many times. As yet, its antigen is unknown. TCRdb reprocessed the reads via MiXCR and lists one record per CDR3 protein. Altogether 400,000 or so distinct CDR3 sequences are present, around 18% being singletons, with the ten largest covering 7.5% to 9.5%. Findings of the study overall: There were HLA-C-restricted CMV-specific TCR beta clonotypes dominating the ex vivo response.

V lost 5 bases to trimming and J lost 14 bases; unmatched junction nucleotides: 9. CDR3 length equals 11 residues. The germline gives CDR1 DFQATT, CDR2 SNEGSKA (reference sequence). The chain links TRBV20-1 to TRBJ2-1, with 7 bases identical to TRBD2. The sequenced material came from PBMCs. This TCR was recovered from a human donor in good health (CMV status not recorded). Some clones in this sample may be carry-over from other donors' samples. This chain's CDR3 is CSAHSTSHEFF. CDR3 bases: TGCAGTGCTCATTCGACTAGCCATGAGTTCTTC.